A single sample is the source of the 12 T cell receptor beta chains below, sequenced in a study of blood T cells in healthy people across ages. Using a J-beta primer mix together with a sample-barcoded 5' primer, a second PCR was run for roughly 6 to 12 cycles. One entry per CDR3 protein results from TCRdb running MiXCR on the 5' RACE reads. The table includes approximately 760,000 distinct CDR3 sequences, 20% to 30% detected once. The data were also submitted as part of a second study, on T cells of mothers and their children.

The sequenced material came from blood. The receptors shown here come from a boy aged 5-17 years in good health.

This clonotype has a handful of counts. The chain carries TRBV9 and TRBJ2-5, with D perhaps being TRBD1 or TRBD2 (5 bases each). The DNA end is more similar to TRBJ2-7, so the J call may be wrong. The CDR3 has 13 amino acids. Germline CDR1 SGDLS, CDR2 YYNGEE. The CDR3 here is CASSVGDGYEQYF. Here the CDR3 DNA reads TGTGCCAGCAGCGTAGGGGACGGATACGAGCAGTACTTC.

The CDR3 loop reads CASSTSGGLETQYF. The CDR3 DNA reads TGTGCCAGCAGTACTAGCGGGGGGCTAGAGACCCAGTACTTC. The J gene is TRBJ2-5, the V gene TRBV12-3 or TRBV12-4; 12 bases fit TRBD2. The CDR3 is 14 residues long. After removal of 5 bases from V and 4 bases from J, the junction contained 2 bases not matched to a gene.

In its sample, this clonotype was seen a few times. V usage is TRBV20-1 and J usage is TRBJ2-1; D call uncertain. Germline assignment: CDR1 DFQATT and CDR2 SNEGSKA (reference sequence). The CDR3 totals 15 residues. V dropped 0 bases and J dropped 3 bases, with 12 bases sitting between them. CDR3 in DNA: TGCAGTGCTAGAGATGATGGGTACAACTACAATGAGCAGTTCTTC. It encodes CSARDDGYNYNEQFF.

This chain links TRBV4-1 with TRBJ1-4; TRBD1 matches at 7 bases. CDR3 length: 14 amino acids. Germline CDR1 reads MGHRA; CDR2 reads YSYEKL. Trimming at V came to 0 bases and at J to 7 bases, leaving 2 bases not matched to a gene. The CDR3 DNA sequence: TGCGCCAGCAGCCAAGAGGGACAGCCTGAAAAACTGTTTTTT. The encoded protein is CASSQEGQPEKLFF.

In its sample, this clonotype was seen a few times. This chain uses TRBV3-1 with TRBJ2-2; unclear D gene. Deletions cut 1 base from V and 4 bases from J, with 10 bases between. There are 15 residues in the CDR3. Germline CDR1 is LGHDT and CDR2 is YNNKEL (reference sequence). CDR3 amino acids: CASSQARSGTGELFF. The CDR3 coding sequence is TGTGCCAGCAGCCAAGCAAGGTCAGGCACCGGGGAGCTGTTTTTT.

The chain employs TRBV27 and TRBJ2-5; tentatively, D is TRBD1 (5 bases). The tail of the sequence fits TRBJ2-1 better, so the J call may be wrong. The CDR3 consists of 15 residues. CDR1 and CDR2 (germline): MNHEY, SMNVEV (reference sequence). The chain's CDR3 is CASSLGHDEDNEQFF. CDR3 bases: TGTGCCAGCAGTTTGGGGCACGACGAGGACAATGAGCAGTTCTTC.

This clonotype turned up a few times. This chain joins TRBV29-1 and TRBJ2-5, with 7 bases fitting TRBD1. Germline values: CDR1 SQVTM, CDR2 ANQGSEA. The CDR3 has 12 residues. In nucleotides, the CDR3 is TGCAGTGGGACAGTCACCGGGGAGACCCAGTACTTC. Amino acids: CSGTVTGETQYF.

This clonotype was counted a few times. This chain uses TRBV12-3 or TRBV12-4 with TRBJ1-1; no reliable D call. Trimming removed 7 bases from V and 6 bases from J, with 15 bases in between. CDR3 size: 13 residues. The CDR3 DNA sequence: TGTGCCAGCACCTCCTCGGCAGCATCTGAAGCTTTCTTT. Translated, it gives CASTSSAASEAFF.

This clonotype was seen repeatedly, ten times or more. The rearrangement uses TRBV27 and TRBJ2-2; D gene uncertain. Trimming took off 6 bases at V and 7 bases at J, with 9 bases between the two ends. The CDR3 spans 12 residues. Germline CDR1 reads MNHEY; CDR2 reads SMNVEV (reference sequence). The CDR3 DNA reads TGTGCCAGCAGCCCATCGGTCGGGGAGCTGTTTTTT. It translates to CASSPSVGELFF.

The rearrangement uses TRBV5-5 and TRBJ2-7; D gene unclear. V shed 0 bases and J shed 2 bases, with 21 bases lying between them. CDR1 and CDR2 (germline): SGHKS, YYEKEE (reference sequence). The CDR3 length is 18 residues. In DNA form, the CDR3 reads TGTGCCAGCAGCTTGGACGGGCGGATCCTACACCGTGCCTACGAGCAGTACTTC. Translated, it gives CASSLDGRILHRAYEQYF.

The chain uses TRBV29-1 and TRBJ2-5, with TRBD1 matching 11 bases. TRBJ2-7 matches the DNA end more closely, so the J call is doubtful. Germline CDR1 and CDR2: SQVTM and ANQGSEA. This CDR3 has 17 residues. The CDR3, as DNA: TGCAGCGTTGAAGCGTCCCAAACCGGGACAGGGGGATACGAGCAGTACTTC. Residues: CSVEASQTGTGGYEQYF.

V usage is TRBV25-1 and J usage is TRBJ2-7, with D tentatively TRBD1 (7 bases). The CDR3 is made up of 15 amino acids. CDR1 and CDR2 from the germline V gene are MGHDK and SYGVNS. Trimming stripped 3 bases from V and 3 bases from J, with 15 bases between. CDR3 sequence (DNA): TGTGCCAGCAGTGATCAGGGGGGCATGGGCTACGAGCAGTACTTC. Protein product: CASSDQGGMGYEQYF.